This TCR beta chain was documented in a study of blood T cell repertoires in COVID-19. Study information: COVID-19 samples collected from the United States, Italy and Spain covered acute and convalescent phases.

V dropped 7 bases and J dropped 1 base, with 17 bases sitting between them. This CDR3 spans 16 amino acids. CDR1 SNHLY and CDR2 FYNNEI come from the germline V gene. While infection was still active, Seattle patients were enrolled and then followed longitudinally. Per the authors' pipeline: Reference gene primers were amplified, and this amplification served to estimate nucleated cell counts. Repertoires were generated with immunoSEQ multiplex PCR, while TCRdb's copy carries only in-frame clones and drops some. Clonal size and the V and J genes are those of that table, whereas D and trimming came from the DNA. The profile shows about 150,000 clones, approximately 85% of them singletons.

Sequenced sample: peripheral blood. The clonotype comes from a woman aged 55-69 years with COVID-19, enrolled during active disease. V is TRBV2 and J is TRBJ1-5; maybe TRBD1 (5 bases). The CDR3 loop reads CASIGVVTSSNQPQHF. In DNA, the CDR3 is TGTGCCAGCATAGGGGTCGTGACCTCAAGCAATCAGCCCCAGCATTTT. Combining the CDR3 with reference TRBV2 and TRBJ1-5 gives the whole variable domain EPEVTQTPSHQVTQMGQEVILRCVPISNHLYFYWYRQILGQKVEFLVSFYNNEISEKSEIFDDQFSVERPDGSNFTLKIRSTKLEDSAMYFCASIGVVTSSNQPQHFGDGTRLSIL.